This TCR beta chain was identified during a study of cytomegalovirus exposure and HLA in healthy donors. Regarding the study as a whole: Previous analysis showed most TCR beta V segments were productive about 87% or about 30% of the time. Using the classifier, cytomegalovirus status was reportedly diagnosed with high specificity and sensitivity.

Comments on this clone: Its antigen is as yet unknown.

The primer mix had 60 Vbeta and 13 Jbeta primers. Using immunoSEQ multiplex PCR, the repertoire was profiled, and TCRdb retains in-frame clones only, with some absent. In the table there are about 180,000 clones, about 85% of which are singletons. Trimming shortened V by 3 bases and J by 0 bases, and 15 bases separated the two germline ends. This CDR3 has 17 residues. The germline gives CDR1 SNHLY, CDR2 FYNNEI. Input material: PBMCs. The chain uses TRBV2 and TRBJ2-1, with D possibly matching TRBD1 (6 bases). The sequence was collected from a girl aged 5 to 17 in good health and CMV-seropositive. The CDR3 nucleotides are TGTGCCAGCAGTGAGGCCACTAGGGGGAGCTCCTACAATGAGCAGTTCTTC. It is translated as CASSEATRGSSYNEQFF.